The rows below give T cell receptor beta chains drawn from one sample of a study of T cell changes during pregnancy in multiple sclerosis. This table comes from immunoSEQ multiplex PCR, and its TCRdb copy is limited to in-frame clones, with some not included. The sample records 50,000 or so clones, 92% being singletons. This specimen consisted of CD4+ T cells from peripheral blood mononuclear cells, obtained in the third trimester of pregnancy. The receptors stem from a female donor with multiple sclerosis, enrolled in a pregnancy study. CDR3s include the opening cysteine and the closing phenylalanine or tryptophan. D genes are given only for firm matches. Size is stated for part of the rows, as once, few or many counts, or as a class when the clone is expanded.

J	size	V	D	DNA	CDR3
TRBJ1-2	-	TRBV10-2	-	TGCGCCAGCAGTGAGTCAGGGGGCTATGGCTACACCTTC	CASSESGGYGYTF
TRBJ2-7	-	TRBV7-2	-	TGTGCCAGCAGCTTAGCGGGCAGGGTTGGCTACGAGCAGTACTTC	CASSLAGRVGYEQYF
TRBJ1-1	-	TRBV11-2	TRBD1	TGTGCCAGCAGCTTAGAGGGACAGGGGAACACTGAAGCTTTCTTT	CASSLEGQGNTEAFF
TRBJ1-1	-	TRBV6-5	-	TGTGCCAGCAGTCCATTCGGGGATCGTCCTGAAGCTTTCTTT	CASSPFGDRPEAFF
TRBJ1-1	-	TRBV14	TRBD1	TGTGCCAGCAGTCGCCGGGACAGGGACTTTGGGAGCGGAGCTTTCTTT	CASSRRDRDFGSGAFF
TRBJ1-6	-	TRBV4-3	TRBD1	TGCGCCAGCAGCCAGGAGACAGGGTATAATTCACCCCTCCACTTT	CASSQETGYNSPLHF
TRBJ1-2	-	TRBV7-2	-	TGTGCCAGCAGCTTCGCGCACAGTAACTATGGCTACACCTTC	CASSFAHSNYGYTF
TRBJ1-1	-	TRBV6-6	TRBD1	TGTGCCAGCAGGAGGGGGCCCTACACTGAAGCTTTCTTT	CASRRGPYTEAFF
TRBJ1-6	-	TRBV15	-	TGTGCCACCAGCAGAGATGGCAGGGAAAGTTCACCCCTCCACTTT	CATSRDGRESSPLHF
TRBJ2-2	-	TRBV9	TRBD2	TGTGCCAGCAGCGTATTCGGGGGGGCCTATACCGGGGAGCTGTTTTTT	CASSVFGGAYTGELFF
TRBJ2-1	-	TRBV7-2	-	TGTGCCAGCTCCTTAGCCTACGGCTCCTACAATGAGCAGTTCTTC	CASSLAYGSYNEQFF
TRBJ2-1	-	TRBV28	TRBD1	TGTGCCAGCAGGTCGGGACAGGGGGCGAGTGAGCAGTTCTTC	CASRSGQGASEQFF
TRBJ2-1	-	TRBV7-3	-	TGTGCCAGCAGCTCGCTGGGGGGGCGCAATGAGCAGTTCTTC	CASSSLGGRNEQFF
TRBJ1-4	-	TRBV7-2	-	TGTGCCAGCAGCTTTACAGGGCGGGGGATAGTCGAAAAACTGTTTTTT	CASSFTGRGIVEKLFF
TRBJ2-2	-	TRBV9	TRBD1	TGTGCCAGCAGCGCCCCGTCGACAGGGGCGTCCACCGGGGAGCTGTTTTTT	CASSAPSTGASTGELFF
TRBJ1-2	medium-sized	TRBV15	-	TGTGCCACCAGCAGAGATGGGGCAGGGTTTGGCTACACCTTC	CATSRDGAGFGYTF
TRBJ2-2	-	TRBV7-3	TRBD2	TGTGCCAGCAGCAGAACTAGCGGAAACACCGGGGAGCTGTTTTTT	CASSRTSGNTGELFF
TRBJ2-1	once	TRBV4-2	-	TGTGCCAGCAGCCAAGATCTGGCGGGCCCCCAGCCTGAGCAGTTCTTC	CASSQDLAGPQPEQFF
TRBJ2-7	-	TRBV5-1	TRBD1	TGCGCCAGCGGGGACAGGGGGCTCGAGCAGTACTTC	CASGDRGLEQYF
TRBJ1-1	-	TRBV20-1	-	TGCAGAAAGGGGGATAACACTGAAGCTTTCTTT	CRKGDNTEAFF
TRBJ1-1	-	TRBV11-2	-	TGTGCCAGCAGCCTGAGACAGATCATGAACACTGAAGCTTTCTTT	CASSLRQIMNTEAFF
TRBJ2-6	-	TRBV10-3	TRBD1	TGTGCCATCAGTGGCTCAGGGGGCCCTGGGGCCAACGTCCTGACTTTC	CAISGSGGPGANVLTF
TRBJ1-2	once	TRBV6-5	-	TGTGCCAGCAGTACACGACAGGTGCCCTATGGCTACACCTTC	CASSTRQVPYGYTF
TRBJ2-7	-	TRBV27	-	TGTGCCAGCAGTTTATCCCTTTACAGGGGGAGGGCCCTCTACGAGCAGTACTTC	CASSLSLYRGRALYEQYF
TRBJ2-7	-	TRBV9	TRBD1	TGTGCCAGCAGCGTAGGACAGGGTGCCTACGAGCAGTACTTC	CASSVGQGAYEQYF
TRBJ2-3	-	TRBV7-3	TRBD2	TGTGCCAGCAGCAAGACTAGCGGAGGCGGTACGCAGTATTTT	CASSKTSGGGTQYF
TRBJ2-3	-	TRBV9	TRBD2	TGTGCCAGCAGCCCCCGCGGGACTAGCGGGGGCACAGATACGCAGTATTTT	CASSPRGTSGGTDTQYF
TRBJ2-4	-	TRBV4-2	TRBD2	TGTGCCAGCAGCCAAGGTACTAGCGGGGCCAAAAACATTCAGTACTTC	CASSQGTSGAKNIQYF
TRBJ2-3	-	TRBV7-3	TRBD2	TGTGCCAGCAGTTTTAGTAGCGGGGGGACAGATACGCAGTATTTT	CASSFSSGGTDTQYF
TRBJ1-2	few	TRBV7-6	TRBD1	TGTGCCAGCAGCTTAGACGACAGGGGCTATGGCTACACCTTC	CASSLDDRGYGYTF
TRBJ1-1	once	TRBV6-1	TRBD1	TGTGCCAGCAGTGACTCGGACAGGTCGGCTGAAGCTTTCTTT	CASSDSDRSAEAFF
TRBJ2-5	few	TRBV7-9	-	TGTGCCAGCAGCTTAAGCGGGGCGGGGGCTGAGACCCAGTACTTC	CASSLSGAGAETQYF
TRBJ1-5	few	TRBV18	-	TGTGCCAGCTCACCAGAGTATAGCAATCAGCCCCAGCATTTT	CASSPEYSNQPQHF
TRBJ2-6	once	TRBV15	TRBD1	TGTGCCACCAGCAGAAGCCCCTCGTCCCTGACAGGGAGCTCTGGGGCCAACGTCCTGACTTTC	CATSRSPSSLTGSSGANVLTF
TRBJ1-2	-	TRBV5-8	-	TGTGCCAGCAGCTTGGGGGCAGGGTGGGATGGCTACACCTTC	CASSLGAGWDGYTF
TRBJ2-2	-	TRBV11-2	TRBD2	TGTGCCAGCAGCGCGCGGGGGGCCTTCTTTTCCGGGGAGCTGTTTTTT	CASSARGAFFSGELFF
TRBJ2-7	-	TRBV6-5	TRBD1	TGTGCCAGCACTAGGACAGGGGGGCCCTACGAGCAGTACTTC	CASTRTGGPYEQYF
TRBJ1-2	-	TRBV6-5	-	TGTGCCACAGGGCCGGGACAAGACTATGGCTACACCTTC	CATGPGQDYGYTF
TRBJ1-1	-	TRBV30	TRBD1	TGTGCCTGTTCGACAGGGGGGAACACTGAAGCTTTCTTT	CACSTGGNTEAFF
TRBJ2-7	-	TRBV14	TRBD1	TGTGCCAGCAGCGGGGACAGGACTATGCAGTACTTC	CASSGDRTMQYF
TRBJ2-4	-	TRBV5-1	TRBD1	TGCGCCAGCAGCTTCGCCGGGACAGGGTTGAACTTC	CASSFAGTGLNF
TRBJ2-3	-	TRBV7-2	TRBD2	TGTGCCAGCAGCTCTCCGACTAGCGGGGGCACAGATACGCAGTATTTT	CASSSPTSGGTDTQYF
TRBJ2-5	once	TRBV28	-	TGTGCCAGCACACCGCAGACAGGGAGGGAGACCCAGTACTTC	CASTPQTGRETQYF
TRBJ1-6	once	TRBV5-4	-	TGTGCCAGCAGCTTGGGGGGAGGCTCCTATAATTCACCCCTCCACTTT	CASSLGGGSYNSPLHF
TRBJ2-7	-	TRBV15	-	TGTGCCACCAGCAGAGACCCAGGAATTAGCTCCTACGAGCAGTACTTC	CATSRDPGISSYEQYF
TRBJ2-3	once	TRBV28	TRBD1	TGTGCCAGCAGGTTCCGGACAGGGGTAGGCACAGATACGCAGTATTTT	CASRFRTGVGTDTQYF
TRBJ2-1	-	TRBV14	TRBD2	TGTGCCAGCAGCCAAAAAGGGGGACTAGCGACTTCGAAAAGTAATGAGCAGTTCTTC	CASSQKGGLATSKSNEQFF
TRBJ2-1	few	TRBV5-4	TRBD2	TGTGCCAGCAGCCCAGATTACTATATCCAGCGGGGGCGTTACAATGAGCAGTTCTTC	CASSPDYYIQRGRYNEQFF